The clone carrying this TCR beta chain has ten or more counts. This sample is drawn from a study of low-dose radiotherapy and immunotherapy resistance in tumors. The time point: before trial treatment. Covering alpha and beta chains, TRAV- and TRBV-specific primers were used for the first-strand cDNA. The authors ran around 20 PCR cycles to amplify TCRs with a constant-region primer and V-primer adapter. Each CDR3 protein is one row after TCRdb ran MiXCR on the reads. The sample has some 71,000 distinct CDR3 sequences, around 31% seen once. The V gene's germline CDR1 is GTSNPN and CDR2 SVGIG (reference sequence). The CDR3 is 17 residues long. V gave up 0 bases and J gave up 1 base, with 17 bases separating them.

V and J are TRBV30 and TRBJ2-3, with a weak D call TRBD2 (7 bases). This sample comprised PBMCs, obtained before treatment. The receptor was derived from a female donor with ovarian cancer. CDR3 DNA: TGTGCCTGGAGTGTTGCTGGCGGGGGCTCGGGCACAGATACGCAGTATTTT. Its protein is CAWSVAGGGSGTDTQYF.